The present T cell receptor (beta chain) was sequenced within a study of molecular identifiers for immune sequencing clone quantification. General study points: Clones that exceeded 20 RNA copies held over 98% of effector molecules, yet under 1% in naive cells.

MiXCR, applied by TCRdb to the PCR reads, yields one record per CDR3 protein. The table has more than 550,000 distinct CDR3 sequences, about 25% seen once. Germline CDR1 is DFQATT and CDR2 is SNEGSKA (reference sequence). Germline trimming cut 6 bases from V and 0 bases from J; bases unmatched to any gene: 11. The CDR3 runs to 15 residues. Investigators produced naive CD8 libraries from roughly 20,000 to 1,000,000 sorted cells, drawing on 10%, 30% or 50% RNA. This clonotype showed up many times. Its target is not known. Sequencing used naive CD8+ T cells from blood, with Jurkat cell RNA spiked in. Subset here: FACS-sorted CD8+CD4-CCR7+CD45RA+ naive T cells. The receptor's source is a human donor in good health. Some libraries in this study had Jurkat cell RNA spiked in. The chain joins TRBV20-1 to TRBJ2-7; 7 bases match TRBD1. CDR3 sequence (DNA): TGCAGTGCCCCCCCGCCGGGACAGAGCTCCTACGAGCAGTACTTC. Translating it yields CSAPPPGQSSYEQYF.